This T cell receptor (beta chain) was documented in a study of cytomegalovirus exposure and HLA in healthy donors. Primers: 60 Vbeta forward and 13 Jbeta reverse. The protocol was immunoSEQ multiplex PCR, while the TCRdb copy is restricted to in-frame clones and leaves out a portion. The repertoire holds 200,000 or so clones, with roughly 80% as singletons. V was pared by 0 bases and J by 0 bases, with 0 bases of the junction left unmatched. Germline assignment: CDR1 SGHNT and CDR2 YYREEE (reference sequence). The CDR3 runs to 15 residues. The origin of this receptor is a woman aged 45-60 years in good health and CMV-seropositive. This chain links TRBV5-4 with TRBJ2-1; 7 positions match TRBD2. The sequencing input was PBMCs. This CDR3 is CASSLASGSYNEQFF. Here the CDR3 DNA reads TGTGCCAGCAGCTTGGCTAGCGGCTCCTACAATGAGCAGTTCTTC. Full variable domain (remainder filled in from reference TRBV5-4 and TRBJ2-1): ETGVTQSPTHLIKTRGQQVTLRCSSQSGHNTVSWYQQALGQGPQFIFQYYREEENGRGNFPPRFSGLQFPNYSSELNVNALELDDSALYLCASSLASGSYNEQFFGPGTRLTVL.